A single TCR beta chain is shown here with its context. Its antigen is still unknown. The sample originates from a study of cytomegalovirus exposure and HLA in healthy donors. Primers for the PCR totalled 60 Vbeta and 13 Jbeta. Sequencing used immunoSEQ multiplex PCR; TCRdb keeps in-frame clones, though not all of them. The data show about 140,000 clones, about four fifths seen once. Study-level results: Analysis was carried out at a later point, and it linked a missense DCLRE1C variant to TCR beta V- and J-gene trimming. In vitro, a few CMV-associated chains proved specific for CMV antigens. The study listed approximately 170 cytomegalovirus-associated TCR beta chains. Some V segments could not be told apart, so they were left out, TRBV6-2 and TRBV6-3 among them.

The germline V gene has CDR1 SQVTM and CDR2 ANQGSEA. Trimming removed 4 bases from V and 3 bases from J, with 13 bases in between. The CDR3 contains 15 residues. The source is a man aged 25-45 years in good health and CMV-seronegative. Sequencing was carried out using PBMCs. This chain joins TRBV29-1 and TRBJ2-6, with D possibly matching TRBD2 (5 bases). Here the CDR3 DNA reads TGCAGCGTTGCATCATACGGGGTTGGGGCCAACGTCCTGACTTTC. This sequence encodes CSVASYGVGANVLTF.